Below, 20 T cell receptor beta chains from the same sample are listed, as sequenced in a study of shared clonotypes between healthy human individuals. The table came from immunoSEQ multiplex PCR; TCRdb's copy has only in-frame clones and leaves some out. The sample holds about 800,000 clones, roughly 96% seen once. Naive CD8 cells, CD45RO-negative and positively selected for CCR7, excluded terminally differentiated effector memory CD45RA+ cells. Sample: naive CD8+ T cells sorted from blood. The receptors shown here come from a man aged 30-40 years in good health.

This chain uses TRBV4-3 with TRBJ2-7; D might be TRBD1 (6 bases). Trimming cost V 0 bases and J 10 bases, with 16 bases left between them. CDR3 size: 14 residues. Germline values: CDR1 LGHNA, CDR2 YSLEER. CDR3 bases: TGCGCCAGCAGCCAAGACAAACAGGGCCCCTCACAGTACTTC. This translates into CASSQDKQGPSQYF.

This chain uses TRBV7-2 with TRBJ1-2, with D perhaps matching TRBD1 (5 bases). V lost 5 bases and J 2 bases, leaving 9 bases between the germline ends. Germline V gives CDR1 SGHTA, CDR2 FQGNSA. The CDR3 has 13 amino acids. CDR3 protein: CASSGTLNYGYTF. The CDR3 DNA sequence: TGTGCCAGCAGCGGGACGTTGAACTATGGCTACACCTTC.

The chain is built from TRBV27 and TRBJ2-1; 7 nucleotides line up with TRBD2. The germline CDR1 and CDR2 sequences are MNHEY and SMNVEV (reference sequence). CDR3 length equals 16 residues. V trimming: 5 bases; J trimming: 5 bases; junction bases outside the gene matches: 12. CDR3: CASSPLSGGPNNEQFF. The CDR3 DNA is TGTGCCAGCAGTCCCCTGTCGGGAGGCCCGAACAATGAGCAGTTCTTC.

In nucleotides, the CDR3 is TGTGCCAGCAGTGAACCTCAAGATTGGGAAAAACTGTTTTTT. Translation: CASSEPQDWEKLFF. The chain has TRBV6-1 and TRBJ1-4; D unclear. V lost 2 bases and J 8 bases, leaving 12 bases between the germline ends. The CDR3 is made up of 14 amino acids. Germline V gives CDR1 MNHNS, CDR2 SASEGT.

This chain links TRBV6-5 with TRBJ1-5; weak D call: TRBD1 (6 bases). The V gene's germline CDR1 is MNHEY and CDR2 SVGAGI. The CDR3 sequence is 13 residues long. The V end was cut by 2 bases, the J end by 8 bases, with 10 bases between. CDR3 region: CASSYVTGKPQHF. The DNA of the CDR3 is TGTGCCAGCAGTTACGTTACAGGGAAGCCCCAGCATTTT.

Regarding this clone: This sample includes further DNA sequences coding for the same CDR3. The gene calls are TRBV5-1 and TRBJ2-7; 8 positions agree with TRBD1. CDR3 size: 14 residues. Germline V lookup: CDR1 SGHRS, CDR2 YFSETQ. With V trimmed by 0 bases and J by 6 bases, 5 bases remained unmatched. CDR3 DNA: TGCGCCAGCAGCTTGGGGCAGGGGGCCTCCGAGCAGTACTTC. Translating it yields CASSLGQGASEQYF.

V usage is TRBV9 and J usage is TRBJ2-6; a weak D match, TRBD1 (6 bases). The CDR3 length is 18 residues. V was trimmed by 3 bases and J by 3 bases, leaving 19 bases between them. Germline-derived CDR1 and CDR2 are SGDLS and YYNGEE. CDR3 DNA sequence: TGTGCCAGCAGCGCCCCCGCAGGGGAACGGCGTGGGGCCAACGTCCTGACTTTC. Amino acid sequence: CASSAPAGERRGANVLTF. Based on the CDR3 plus reference TRBV9 and TRBJ2-6, the full variable domain is DSGVTQTPKHLITATGQRVTLRCSPRSGDLSVYWYQQSLDQGLQFLIQYYNGEERAKGNILERFSAQQFPDLHSELNLSSLELGDSALYFCASSAPAGERRGANVLTFGAGSRLTVL.

The rearrangement links TRBV7-8 to TRBJ2-3; TRBD2 matches 13 bases. After removal of 5 bases from V and 3 bases from J, the junction contained 14 bases not matched to a gene. Germline CDR1 and CDR2: SGHVS and FQNEAQ. The CDR3 covers 19 residues. CDR3 sequence: CASSQNTAVGLAGTDTQYF. CDR3 in DNA: TGTGCCAGCAGCCAAAACACCGCCGTGGGACTAGCGGGAACAGATACGCAGTATTTT.

Only one count was recorded for this clone. The gene calls are TRBV6-1 and TRBJ2-6; D gene uncertain. The CDR3 length is 15 residues. Germline CDR1 reads MNHNS; CDR2 reads SASEGT. With 2 bases removed from V and 0 bases from J, the gap between germline ends came to 5 bases. The CDR3 region has the DNA TGTGCCAGCAGTGAACAGGACTCTGGGGCCAACGTCCTGACTTTC. This translates into CASSEQDSGANVLTF.

The chain links TRBV7-9 to TRBJ1-1; D remains ambiguous. CDR1 and CDR2 (germline): SEHNR, FQNEAQ (reference sequence). The CDR3 sequence is 15 residues long. V was cut by 1 base and J by 0 bases, with 9 bases left in between. DNA for the CDR3: TGTGCCAGCAGCTTAGGGAAGGTCATGAACACTGAAGCTTTCTTT. Protein: CASSLGKVMNTEAFF.

V gene TRBV7-8 combines with J gene TRBJ2-3; the D gene is possibly TRBD2 (5 bases). The CDR3 contains 15 residues. Per germline, CDR1 SGHVS and CDR2 FQNEAQ. The V and J ends lost 3 bases and 4 bases respectively, with 14 bases between them. The CDR3 nucleotides read TGTGCCAGCAGCTTTGCCGAGGGCCGGGCAGATACGCAGTATTTT. Translating it yields CASSFAEGRADTQYF. Full variable domain (outside the CDR3, taken from reference TRBV7-8 and TRBJ2-3): GAGVSQSPRYKVAKRGQDVALRCDPISGHVSLFWYQQALGQGPEFLTYFQNEAQLDKSGLPSDRFFAERPEGSVSTLKIQRTQQEDSAVYLCASSFAEGRADTQYFGPGTRLTVL.

The genes are TRBV27 and TRBJ2-7, with D unresolved. CDR3 length: 16 residues. V lost 7 bases and J lost 0, with 19 bases in between. Germline CDR1 and CDR2: MNHEY and SMNVEV (reference sequence). CDR3 nucleotides: TGTGCCAGCACCCTAAGGGCAGCTTCAAGCTCCTACGAGCAGTACTTC. It encodes CASTLRAASSSYEQYF.

The chain employs TRBV6-1 and TRBJ1-4, with D tentatively TRBD1 (5 bases). Germline V gives CDR1 MNHNS, CDR2 SASEGT. The CDR3 loop spans 12 amino acids. V lost 10 bases and J lost 10, with 16 bases in between. The CDR3 nucleotides are TGTGCCACAATGGGGATTGGGGGAAAACTGTTTTTT. Translated: CATMGIGGKLFF.

The genes are TRBV4-1 and TRBJ1-1; D not certain. The CDR3 has 13 amino acids. Germline V gene data show CDR1 as MGHRA and CDR2 as YSYEKL. Deletions cut 9 bases from V and 7 bases from J, with 18 bases between. The CDR3 region has the DNA TGCGCCAGTAGCAGAAATGGAGTTGATGAAGCTTTCTTT. This sequence encodes CASSRNGVDEAFF.

On this clone: Additional DNA sequences in this sample encode the identical CDR3. This chain connects TRBV27 to TRBJ2-7, with unresolved D. The CDR3 is 13 residues long. Trimming took 0 bases from V and 3 from J, leaving 6 bases between them. The germline V gene has CDR1 MNHEY and CDR2 SMNVEV (reference sequence). The DNA for the CDR3 is TGTGCCAGCAGTTTATCGATCAGCTACGAGCAGTACTTC. This encodes CASSLSISYEQYF.

The chain combines TRBV6-6 with TRBJ2-2, with TRBD2 as a possible D gene (6 bases). In germline, CDR1 is MNHNY, CDR2 SVGAGI (reference sequence). V was trimmed by 6 bases and J by 6 bases, leaving 20 bases between them. The length of the CDR3 is 16 residues. In DNA, the CDR3 is TGTGCCAGCAGCACATTACCGGGACTGGGCGCCGGGGAGCTGTTTTTT. The encoded protein is CASSTLPGLGAGELFF.

V and J are TRBV6-5 and TRBJ1-2; D not certain. Germline V gene lookup returns CDR1 MNHEY and CDR2 SVGAGI. The ends were cut back, 3 bases at V and 4 bases at J, with 9 bases in the middle. The CDR3 sequence is 13 residues long. The CDR3 bases are TGTGCCAGCAGTTATTACAGAGGCTATGGCTACACCTTC. It specifies CASSYYRGYGYTF.

The V call is TRBV5-6, the J call TRBJ1-5; TRBD1 matches 12 bases. The ends lost 4 bases at V and 6 bases at J; junction bases unmatched: 5. The CDR3 length is 15 residues. The germline V gene encodes CDR1 SGHDT and CDR2 YYEEEE. The CDR3 is CASSLWDRGRQPQHF. The CDR3 DNA reads TGTGCCAGCAGCCTCTGGGACAGGGGGCGTCAGCCCCAGCATTTT.

V gene TRBV27 combines with J gene TRBJ2-3; D ambiguous. V lost 3 bases and J lost 1, with 8 bases in between. Germline CDR1 and CDR2: MNHEY and SMNVEV (reference sequence). The CDR3 covers 14 residues. The CDR3 reads CASSFVRGTDTQYF. In nucleotides, the CDR3 is TGTGCCAGCAGTTTTGTTCGGGGCACAGATACGCAGTATTTT.

This chain links TRBV19 with TRBJ2-2; D perhaps matches TRBD1 (6 bases). Germline lookup yields CDR1 LNHDA and CDR2 SQIVND (reference sequence). V was cut by 9 bases and J by 5 bases, with 10 bases left in between. CDR3 length: 12 amino acids. The CDR3 here is CASHRGTGELFF. DNA for the CDR3: TGTGCCAGCCATAGGGGGACCGGGGAGCTGTTTTTT.